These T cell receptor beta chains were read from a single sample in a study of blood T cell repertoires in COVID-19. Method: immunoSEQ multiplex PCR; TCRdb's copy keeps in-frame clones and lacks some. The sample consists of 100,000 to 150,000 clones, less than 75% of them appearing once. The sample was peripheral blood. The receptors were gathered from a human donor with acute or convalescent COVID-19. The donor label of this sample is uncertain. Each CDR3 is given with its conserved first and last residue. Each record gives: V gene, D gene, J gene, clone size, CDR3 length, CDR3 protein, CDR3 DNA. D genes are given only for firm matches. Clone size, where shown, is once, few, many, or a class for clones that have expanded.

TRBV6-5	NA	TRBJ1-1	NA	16	CASSYGFRRANTEAFF	TGTGCCAGCAGTTACGGCTTCCGGAGGGCGAACACTGAAGCTTTCTTT
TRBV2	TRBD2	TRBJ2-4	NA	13	CASRGGAKNIQYF	TGTGCCAGCAGGGGGGGGGCCAAAAACATTCAGTACTTC
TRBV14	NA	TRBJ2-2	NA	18	CASSQSPVWTANTGELFF	TGTGCCAGCAGCCAGAGCCCGGTATGGACTGCGAACACCGGGGAGCTGTTTTTT
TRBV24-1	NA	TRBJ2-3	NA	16	CATSAWRGRGTDTQYF	TGTGCCACCAGTGCGTGGAGGGGGCGCGGCACAGATACGCAGTATTTT
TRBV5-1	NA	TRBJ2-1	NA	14	CASSFTDYLNEQFF	TGCGCCAGCAGCTTCACGGACTACCTCAATGAGCAGTTCTTC
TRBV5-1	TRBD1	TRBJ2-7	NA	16	CASRPVPGQTAYEQYF	TGCGCCAGCAGACCGGTACCGGGACAGACGGCCTACGAGCAGTACTTC
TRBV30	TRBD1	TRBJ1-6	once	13	CACRQGASSPLHF	TGTGCCTGCCGACAGGGGGCGAGTTCACCCCTCCACTTT
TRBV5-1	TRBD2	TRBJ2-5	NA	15	CASSSYWGGRETQYF	TGCGCCAGCAGCTCCTACTGGGGGGGACGAGAGACCCAGTACTTC
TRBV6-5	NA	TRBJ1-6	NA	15	CASSYLQALNSPLHF	TGTGCCAGCAGTTACTTGCAGGCGCTAAATTCACCCCTCCACTTT
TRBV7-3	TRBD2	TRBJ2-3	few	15	CASSSQRGPTDTQYF	TGTGCCAGCAGCTCCCAGCGGGGTCCCACAGATACGCAGTATTTT
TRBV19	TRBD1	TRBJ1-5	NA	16	CASGTGTGRGGQPQHF	TGTGCCAGTGGAACCGGGACAGGCCGAGGTGGGCAGCCCCAGCATTTT
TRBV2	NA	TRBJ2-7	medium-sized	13	CASSVTGGGEQYF	TGTGCCAGCAGTGTGACGGGTGGAGGCGAGCAGTACTTC
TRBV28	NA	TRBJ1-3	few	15	CASFQGQVSGNTIYF	TGTGCCAGCTTCCAGGGCCAAGTCTCTGGAAACACCATATATTTT
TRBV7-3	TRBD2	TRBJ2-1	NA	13	CASSSTSTNEQFF	TGTGCCAGCAGCTCGACTAGCACCAATGAGCAGTTCTTC
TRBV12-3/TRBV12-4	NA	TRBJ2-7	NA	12	CASSLGGLGQYF	TGTGCCAGCAGTTTGGGGGGTTTAGGGCAGTACTTC
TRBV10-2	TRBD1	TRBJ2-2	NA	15	CATYLDRTNTGELFF	TGCGCCACCTACTTGGACAGGACGAACACCGGGGAGCTGTTTTTT
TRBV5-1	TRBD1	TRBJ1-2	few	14	CASRPGGVSYGYTF	TGCGCCAGCCGACCAGGGGGCGTTTCGTATGGCTACACCTTC
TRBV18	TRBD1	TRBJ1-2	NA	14	CASSPGTGNYGYTF	TGTGCCAGCTCACCCGGGACAGGGAACTATGGCTACACCTTC
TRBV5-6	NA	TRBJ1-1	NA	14	CASSSELRNTEAFF	TGTGCCAGCAGCTCAGAATTACGGAACACTGAAGCTTTCTTT
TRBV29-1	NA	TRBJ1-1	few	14	CSGKMGALGTEAFF	TGCAGCGGAAAGATGGGCGCCCTGGGCACTGAAGCTTTCTTT
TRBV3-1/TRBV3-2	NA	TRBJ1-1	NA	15	CASSAREGRGTEAFF	TGTGCCAGCAGCGCGAGAGAGGGTAGAGGCACTGAAGCTTTCTTT
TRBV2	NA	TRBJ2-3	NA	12	CASSRDSDTQYF	TGTGCCAGCAGTCGGGACTCGGATACGCAGTATTTT
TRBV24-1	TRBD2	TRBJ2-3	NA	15	CATSDLGGGTDTQYF	TGTGCCACCAGTGATTTGGGGGGGGGCACAGATACGCAGTATTTT
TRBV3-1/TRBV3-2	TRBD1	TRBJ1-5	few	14	CASSPRTGGQPQHF	TGTGCCAGCAGCCCCCGGACAGGGGGTCAGCCCCAGCATTTT
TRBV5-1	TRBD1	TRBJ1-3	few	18	CASSLGPRQGRAGNTIYF	TGCGCCAGCAGCTTGGGACCCCGACAGGGGAGAGCGGGAAACACCATATATTTT
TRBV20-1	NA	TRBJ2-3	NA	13	CSASLSGTDTQYF	TGCAGTGCTAGTTTATCGGGGACAGATACGCAGTATTTT
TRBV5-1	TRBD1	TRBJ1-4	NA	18	CASSLAAGWTGRGEKLFF	TGCGCCAGCAGCTTGGCCGCCGGGTGGACAGGGCGCGGTGAAAAACTGTTTTTT
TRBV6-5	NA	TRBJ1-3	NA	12	CASTRQGNTIYF	TGTGCCAGCACCCGACAGGGAAACACCATATATTTT
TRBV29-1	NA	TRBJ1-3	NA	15	CSVEASGFPGNTIYF	TGCAGCGTTGAGGCGTCGGGGTTTCCTGGAAACACCATATATTTT
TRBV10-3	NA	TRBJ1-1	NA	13	CAIRATTLTEAFF	TGTGCCATCAGGGCGACAACCCTCACTGAAGCTTTCTTT
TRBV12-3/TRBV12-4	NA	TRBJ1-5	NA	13	CASRGGRVQPQHF	TGTGCCAGCAGGGGAGGCAGGGTCCAGCCCCAGCATTTT
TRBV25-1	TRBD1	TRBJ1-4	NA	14	CASTGTETNEKLFF	TGTGCCAGCACCGGGACAGAAACTAATGAAAAACTGTTTTTT
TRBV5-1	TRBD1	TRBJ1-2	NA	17	CASSLEFPGQLKNGYTF	TGCGCCAGCAGCTTGGAATTCCCGGGACAGTTGAAGAATGGCTACACCTTC
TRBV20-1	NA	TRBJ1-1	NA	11	CSARRRVEAFF	TGCAGTGCTAGAAGGAGAGTCGAAGCTTTCTTT
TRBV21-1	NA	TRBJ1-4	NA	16	CASSKPDRARNEKLFF	TGTGCCAGCAGCAAACCTGACAGGGCCCGTAATGAAAAACTGTTTTTT
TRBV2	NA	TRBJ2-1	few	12	CASSQQGFEQFF	TGTGCCAGCAGCCAACAGGGTTTTGAGCAGTTCTTC
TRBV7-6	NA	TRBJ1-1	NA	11	CASSFISEAFF	TGTGCCAGCAGCTTTATTTCTGAAGCTTTCTTT
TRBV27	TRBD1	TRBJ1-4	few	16	CASSTRTGGTNEKLFF	TGTGCCAGCAGTACACGGACAGGGGGGACTAATGAAAAACTGTTTTTT
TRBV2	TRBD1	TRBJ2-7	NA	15	CASSEQWTGDYEQYF	TGTGCCAGCAGTGAACAATGGACAGGGGACTACGAGCAGTACTTC
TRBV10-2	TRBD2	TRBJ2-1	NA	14	CASSDASGYNEQFF	TGCGCCAGCAGTGACGCTAGCGGCTACAATGAGCAGTTCTTC
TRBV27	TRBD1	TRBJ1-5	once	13	CASSLGTGQPQHF	TGTGCCAGCAGTTTAGGGACAGGCCAGCCCCAGCATTTT
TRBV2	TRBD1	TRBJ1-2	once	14	CASSYQDRRYGYTF	TGTGCCAGCAGTTACCAGGACAGGCGCTATGGCTACACCTTC
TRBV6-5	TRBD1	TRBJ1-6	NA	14	CASSFVTGGSPLHF	TGTGCCAGCAGTTTCGTGACAGGGGGTTCACCCCTCCACTTT
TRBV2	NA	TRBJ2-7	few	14	CASTPILTKGEQYF	TGTGCCAGCACCCCAATCTTAACAAAGGGGGAGCAGTACTTC
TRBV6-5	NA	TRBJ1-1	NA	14	CASRLDPMNTEAFF	TGTGCCAGCCGTCTAGATCCCATGAACACTGAAGCTTTCTTT
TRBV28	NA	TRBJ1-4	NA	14	CASYPGIWMEKLFF	TGTGCCAGCTACCCAGGGATCTGGATGGAAAAACTGTTTTTT
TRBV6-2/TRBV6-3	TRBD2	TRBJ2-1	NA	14	CASSQPSGLNEQFF	TGTGCCAGCAGTCAGCCTAGCGGCCTCAATGAGCAGTTCTTC
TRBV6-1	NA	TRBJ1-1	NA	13	CASSAQGNTEAFF	TGTGCCAGCAGTGCTCAGGGGAACACTGAAGCTTTCTTT